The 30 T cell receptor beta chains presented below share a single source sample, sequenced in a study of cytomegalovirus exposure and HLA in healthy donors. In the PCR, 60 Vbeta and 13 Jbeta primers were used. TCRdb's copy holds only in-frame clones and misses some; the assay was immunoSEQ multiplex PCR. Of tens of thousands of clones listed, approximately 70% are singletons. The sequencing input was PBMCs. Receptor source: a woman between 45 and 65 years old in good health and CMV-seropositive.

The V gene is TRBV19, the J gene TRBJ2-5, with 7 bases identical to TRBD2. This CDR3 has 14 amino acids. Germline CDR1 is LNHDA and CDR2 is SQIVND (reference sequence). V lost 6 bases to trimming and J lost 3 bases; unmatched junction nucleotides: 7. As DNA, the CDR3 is TGTGCCAGTAGCTCGGGACTACCTAAAGAGACCCAGTACTTC. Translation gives CASSSGLPKETQYF.

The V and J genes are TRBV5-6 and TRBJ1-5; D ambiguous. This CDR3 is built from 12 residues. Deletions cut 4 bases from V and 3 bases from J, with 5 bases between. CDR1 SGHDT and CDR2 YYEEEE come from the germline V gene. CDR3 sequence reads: CASSLDNQPQHF. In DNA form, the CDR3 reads TGTGCCAGCAGCCTAGACAATCAGCCCCAGCATTTT.

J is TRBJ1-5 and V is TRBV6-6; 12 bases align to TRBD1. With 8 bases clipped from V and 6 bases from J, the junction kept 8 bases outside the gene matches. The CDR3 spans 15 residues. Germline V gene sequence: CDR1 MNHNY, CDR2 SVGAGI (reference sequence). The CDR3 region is CASEGTGGMAQPQHF. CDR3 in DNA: TGTGCCAGCGAGGGGACAGGGGGCATGGCTCAGCCCCAGCATTTT.

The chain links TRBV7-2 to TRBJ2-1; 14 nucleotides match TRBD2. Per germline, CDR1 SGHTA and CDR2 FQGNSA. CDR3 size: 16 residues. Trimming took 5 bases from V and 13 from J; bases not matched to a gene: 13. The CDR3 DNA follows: TGTGCCAGCAGCGCCGCCGGGACTAGCGGGAGATCGGAACAGTTCTTC. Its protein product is CASSAAGTSGRSEQFF. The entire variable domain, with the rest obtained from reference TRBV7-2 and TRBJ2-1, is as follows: GAGVSQSPSNKVTEKGKDVELRCDPISGHTALYWYRQSLGQGLEFLIYFQGNSAPDKSGLPSDRFSAERTGGSVSTLTIQRTQQEDSAVYLCASSAAGTSGRSEQFFGPGTRLTVL.

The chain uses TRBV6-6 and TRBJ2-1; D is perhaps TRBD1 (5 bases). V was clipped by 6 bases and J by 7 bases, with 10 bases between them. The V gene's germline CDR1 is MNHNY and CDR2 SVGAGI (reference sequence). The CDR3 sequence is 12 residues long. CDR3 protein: CASSNRQNEQFF. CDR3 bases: TGTGCCAGCAGCAACCGACAGAATGAGCAGTTCTTC.

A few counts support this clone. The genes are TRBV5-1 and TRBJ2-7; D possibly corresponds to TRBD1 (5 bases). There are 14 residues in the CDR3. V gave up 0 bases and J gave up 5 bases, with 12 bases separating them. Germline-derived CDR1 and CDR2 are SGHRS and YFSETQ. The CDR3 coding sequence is TGCGCCAGCAGCTTGGAGCGCCCCAGGGACGAGCAGTACTTC. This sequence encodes CASSLERPRDEQYF. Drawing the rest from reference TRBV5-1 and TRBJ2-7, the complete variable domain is KAGVTQTPRYLIKTRGQQVTLSCSPISGHRSVSWYQQTPGQGLQFLFEYFSETQRNKGNFPGRFSGRQFSNSRSEMNVSTLELGDSALYLCASSLERPRDEQYFGPGTRLTVT.

Here the CDR3 DNA reads TGTGCCAGCAGCATCTCAGGGAAACCTGGAAACACCATATATTTT. It codes for CASSISGKPGNTIYF. The J gene is TRBJ1-3, the V gene TRBV9; tentative D call: TRBD1 (5 bases). Trimming took off 4 bases at V and 2 bases at J, with 13 bases between the two ends. Germline CDR1 reads SGDLS; CDR2 reads YYNGEE. CDR3 length: 15 amino acids.

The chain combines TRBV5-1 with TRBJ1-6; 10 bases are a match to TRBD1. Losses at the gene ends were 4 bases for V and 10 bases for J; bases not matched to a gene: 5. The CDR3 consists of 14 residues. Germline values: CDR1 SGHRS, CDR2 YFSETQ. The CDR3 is CASSPGTGESPLHF. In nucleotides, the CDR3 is TGCGCCAGCAGCCCCGGGACAGGGGAATCACCCCTCCACTTT. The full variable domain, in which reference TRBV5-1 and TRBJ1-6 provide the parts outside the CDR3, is KAGVTQTPRYLIKTRGQQVTLSCSPISGHRSVSWYQQTPGQGLQFLFEYFSETQRNKGNFPGRFSGRQFSNSRSEMNVSTLELGDSALYLCASSPGTGESPLHFGNGTRLTVT.

CDR3 sequence: CASNVAGGYNEQFF. The CDR3 DNA follows: TGCGCCAGCAATGTGGCGGGAGGGTACAATGAGCAGTTCTTC. The chain carries TRBV5-1 and TRBJ2-1; 9 bases line up with TRBD2. Germline V gene sequence: CDR1 SGHRS, CDR2 YFSETQ. Trimming cost V 6 bases and J 4 bases; bases outside gene matches: 5. The CDR3 has 14 residues.

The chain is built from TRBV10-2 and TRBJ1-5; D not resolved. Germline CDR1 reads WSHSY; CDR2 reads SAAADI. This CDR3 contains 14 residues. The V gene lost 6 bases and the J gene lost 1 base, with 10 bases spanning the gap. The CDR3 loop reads CASRGGISNQPQHF. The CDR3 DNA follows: TGCGCCAGCAGAGGAGGCATCAGCAATCAGCCCCAGCATTTT.

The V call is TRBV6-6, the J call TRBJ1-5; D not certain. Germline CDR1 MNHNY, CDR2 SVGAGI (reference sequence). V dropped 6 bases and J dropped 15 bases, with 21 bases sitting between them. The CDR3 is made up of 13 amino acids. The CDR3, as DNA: TGTGCCAGCAGGTCCGGGGATTATAGTGCCTTGCATTTT. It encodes CASRSGDYSALHF.

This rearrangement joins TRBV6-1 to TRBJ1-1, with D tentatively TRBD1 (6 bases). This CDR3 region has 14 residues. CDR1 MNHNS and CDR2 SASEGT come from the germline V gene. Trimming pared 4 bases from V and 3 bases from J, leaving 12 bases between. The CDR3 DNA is TGTGCCAGCAGTGCACAGGGCAAGGACACTGAAGCTTTCTTT. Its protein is CASSAQGKDTEAFF.

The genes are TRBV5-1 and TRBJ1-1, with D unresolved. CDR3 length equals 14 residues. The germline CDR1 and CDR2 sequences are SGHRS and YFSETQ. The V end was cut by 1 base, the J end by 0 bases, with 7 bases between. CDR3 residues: CASSLQRLNTEAFF. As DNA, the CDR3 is TGCGCCAGCAGCTTGCAGCGGTTGAACACTGAAGCTTTCTTT.

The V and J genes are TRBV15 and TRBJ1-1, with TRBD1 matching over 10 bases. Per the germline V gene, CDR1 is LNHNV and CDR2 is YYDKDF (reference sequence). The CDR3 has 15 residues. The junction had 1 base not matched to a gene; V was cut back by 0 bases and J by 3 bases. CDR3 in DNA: TGTGCCACCAGCAGAGATGGGACAGGGGACACTGAAGCTTTCTTT. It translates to CATSRDGTGDTEAFF.

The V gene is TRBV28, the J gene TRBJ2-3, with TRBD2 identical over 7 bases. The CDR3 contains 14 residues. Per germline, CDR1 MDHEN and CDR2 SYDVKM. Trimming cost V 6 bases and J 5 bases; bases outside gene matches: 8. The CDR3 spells CASRPRDYGDTQYF. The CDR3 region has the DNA TGTGCCAGCAGGCCCCGGGACTACGGAGATACGCAGTATTTT.

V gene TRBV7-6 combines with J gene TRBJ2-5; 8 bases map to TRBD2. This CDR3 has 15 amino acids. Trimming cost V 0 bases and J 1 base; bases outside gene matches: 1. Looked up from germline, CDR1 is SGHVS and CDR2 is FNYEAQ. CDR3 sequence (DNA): TGTGCCAGCAGCTTAGCCGGGACTAGCCAAGAGACCCAGTACTTC. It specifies CASSLAGTSQETQYF. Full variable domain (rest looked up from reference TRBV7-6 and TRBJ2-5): GAGVSQSPRYKVTKRGQDVALRCDPISGHVSLYWYRQALGQGPEFLTYFNYEAQQDKSGLPNDRFSAERPEGSISTLTIQRTEQRDSAMYRCASSLAGTSQETQYFGPGTRLLVL.

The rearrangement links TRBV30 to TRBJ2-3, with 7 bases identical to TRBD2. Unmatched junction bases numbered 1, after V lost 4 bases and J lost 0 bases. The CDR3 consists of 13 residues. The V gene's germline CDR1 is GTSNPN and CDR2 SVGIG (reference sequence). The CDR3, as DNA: TGTGCCTGGACTAGCGGAAGCACAGATACGCAGTATTTT. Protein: CAWTSGSTDTQYF.

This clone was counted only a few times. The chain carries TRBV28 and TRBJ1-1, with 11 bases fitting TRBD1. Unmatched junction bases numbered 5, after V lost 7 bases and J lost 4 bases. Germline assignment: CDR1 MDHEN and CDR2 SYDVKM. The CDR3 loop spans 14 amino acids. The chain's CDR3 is CASNRDRGGTEAFF. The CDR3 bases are TGTGCCAGCAACCGGGACAGGGGGGGCACTGAAGCTTTCTTT. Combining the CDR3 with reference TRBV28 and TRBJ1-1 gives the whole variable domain DVKVTQSSRYLVKRTGEKVFLECVQDMDHENMFWYRQDPGLGLRLIYFSYDVKMKEKGDIPEGYSVSREKKERFSLILESASTNQTSMYLCASNRDRGGTEAFFGQGTRLTVV.

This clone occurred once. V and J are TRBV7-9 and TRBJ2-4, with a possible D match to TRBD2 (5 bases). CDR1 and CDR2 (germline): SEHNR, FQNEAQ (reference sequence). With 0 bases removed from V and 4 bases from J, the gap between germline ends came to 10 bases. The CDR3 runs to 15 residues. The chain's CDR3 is CASSLAGAVKNIQYF. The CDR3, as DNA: TGTGCCAGCAGCTTAGCGGGAGCTGTGAAAAACATTCAGTACTTC.

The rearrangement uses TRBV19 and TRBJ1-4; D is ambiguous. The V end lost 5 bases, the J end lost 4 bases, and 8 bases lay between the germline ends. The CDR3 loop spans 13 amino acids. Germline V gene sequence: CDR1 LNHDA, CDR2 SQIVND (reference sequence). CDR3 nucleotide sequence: TGTGCCAGTAGTCAACAGATTAATGAAAAACTGTTTTTT. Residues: CASSQQINEKLFF.

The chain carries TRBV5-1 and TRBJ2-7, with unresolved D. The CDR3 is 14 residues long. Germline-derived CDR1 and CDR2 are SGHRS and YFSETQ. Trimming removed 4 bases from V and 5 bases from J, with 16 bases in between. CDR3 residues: CASSAAAGLHEQYF. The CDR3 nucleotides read TGCGCCAGCAGCGCGGCGGCCGGCCTCCACGAGCAGTACTTC.

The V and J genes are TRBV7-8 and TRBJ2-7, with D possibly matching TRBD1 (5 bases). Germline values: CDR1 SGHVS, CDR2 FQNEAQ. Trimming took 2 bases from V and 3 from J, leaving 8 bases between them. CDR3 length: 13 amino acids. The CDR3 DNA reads TGTGCCAGCAGCTTAAGGGGTTTCTACGAGCAGTACTTC. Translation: CASSLRGFYEQYF.

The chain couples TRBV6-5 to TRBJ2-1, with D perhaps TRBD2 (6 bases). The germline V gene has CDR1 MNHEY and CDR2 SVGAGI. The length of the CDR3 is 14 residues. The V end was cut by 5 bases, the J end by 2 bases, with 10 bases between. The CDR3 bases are TGTGCCAGCAGTCGGACTATCACCTACAATGAGCAGTTCTTC. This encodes CASSRTITYNEQFF.

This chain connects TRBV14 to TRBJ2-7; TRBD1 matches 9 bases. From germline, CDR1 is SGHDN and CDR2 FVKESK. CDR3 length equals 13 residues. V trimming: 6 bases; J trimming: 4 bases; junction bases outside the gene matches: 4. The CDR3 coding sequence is TGTGCCAGCAGACCACAGGGGGCGTACGAGCAGTACTTC. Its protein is CASRPQGAYEQYF.

CDR3 sequence: CASSVDRNNEQFF. The CDR3 nucleotides are TGTGCCAGCAGTGTGGACAGAAACAATGAGCAGTTCTTC. The chain joins TRBV2 to TRBJ2-1; TRBD1 might be the D (6 bases). V was shortened by 4 bases and J by 5 bases, with 9 bases between the two germline ends. CDR3 length: 13 residues. Germline V gives CDR1 SNHLY, CDR2 FYNNEI. The full variable domain, its missing parts supplied by reference TRBV2 and TRBJ2-1, is EPEVTQTPSHQVTQMGQEVILRCVPISNHLYFYWYRQILGQKVEFLVSFYNNEISEKSEIFDDQFSVERPDGSNFTLKIRSTKLEDSAMYFCASSVDRNNEQFFGPGTRLTVL.

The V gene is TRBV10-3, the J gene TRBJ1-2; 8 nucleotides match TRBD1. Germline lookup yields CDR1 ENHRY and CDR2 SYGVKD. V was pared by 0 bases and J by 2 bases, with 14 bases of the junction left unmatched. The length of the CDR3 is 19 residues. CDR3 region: CAISESDQRGQGANYGYTF. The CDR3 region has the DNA TGTGCCATCAGTGAGTCGGACCAAAGGGGCCAGGGGGCGAACTATGGCTACACCTTC.

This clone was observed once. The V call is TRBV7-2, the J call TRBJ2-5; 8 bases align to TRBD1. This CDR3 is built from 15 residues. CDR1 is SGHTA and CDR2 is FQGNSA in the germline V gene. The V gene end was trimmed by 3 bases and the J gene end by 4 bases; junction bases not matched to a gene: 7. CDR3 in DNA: TGTGCCAGCAGCTTCTGGACAGGGTGGGGAGAGACCCAGTACTTC. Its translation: CASSFWTGWGETQYF.

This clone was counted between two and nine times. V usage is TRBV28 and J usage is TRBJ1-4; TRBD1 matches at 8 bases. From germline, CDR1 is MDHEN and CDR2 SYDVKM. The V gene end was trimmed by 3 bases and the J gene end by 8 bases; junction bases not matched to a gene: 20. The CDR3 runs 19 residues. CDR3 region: CASSLLYSDREWVREKLFF. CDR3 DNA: TGTGCCAGCAGTTTGCTTTATTCGGACAGGGAGTGGGTAAGGGAAAAACTGTTTTTT.

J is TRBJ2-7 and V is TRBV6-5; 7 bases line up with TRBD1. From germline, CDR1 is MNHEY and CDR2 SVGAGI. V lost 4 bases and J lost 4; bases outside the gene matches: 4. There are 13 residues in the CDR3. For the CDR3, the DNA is TGTGCCAGCAGTTGGGGGACAGAGTACGAGCAGTACTTC. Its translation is CASSWGTEYEQYF.

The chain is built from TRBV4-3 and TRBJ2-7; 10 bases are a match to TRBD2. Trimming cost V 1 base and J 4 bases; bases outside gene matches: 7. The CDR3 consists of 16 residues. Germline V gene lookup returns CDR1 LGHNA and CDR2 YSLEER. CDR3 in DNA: TGCGCCAGCAGCCAAGGTCTAGCGGGAGTGGGGTACGAGCAGTACTTC. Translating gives CASSQGLAGVGYEQYF.